The TCR beta chain under discussion was sequenced for a study of identical twins. Healthy Caucasians supplied all donations. This clonotype was seen a few times. The CDR3 sequence is 14 residues long. Looked up from germline, CDR1 is SGHDT and CDR2 is YYEEEE. J gave up 6 bases and V 4 bases, and 5 bases lay outside the gene matches. One entry per CDR3 protein results from TCRdb running MiXCR on the 5' RACE reads. Altogether a few hundred thousand distinct CDR3 sequences are present, about 8.5% being singletons, with the ten largest covering less than 4%. Another study also made use of these data, one on yellow fever vaccine responses in identical twins.

The specimen was CD8+ T cells sorted from blood. The chain is built from TRBV5-6 and TRBJ2-1, with TRBD1 matching 9 bases. This TCR derives from a woman younger than 30 in good health. CDR3 amino acids: CASSGPGQGNEQFF. CDR3 DNA sequence: TGTGCCAGCAGCGGACCGGGACAGGGCAATGAGCAGTTCTTC.